This TCR beta chain was documented in a study of blood T cell repertoires in COVID-19 (dated by TCRdb to the early 2020s). For the wider study: The collaborator samples originated in the United States, Italy and Spain and spanned the acute and convalescent phases of COVID-19. The prospective study material was composed of cDNA or gDNA derived from T cells, B-cell-depleted T cells, or PBMCs. Subjects who had been exposed to COVID-19, were actively infected with it, or had recovered from it provided the deeply sampled blood TCRbeta repertoires that made up the dataset. The repertoires were released in a freely available public database meant as a resource for research on the immune response to SARS-CoV-2. The samples were drawn from the first 160 participants of the ongoing ImmuneRACE study and from roughly 1,300 subjects provided by 6 global collaborators. The sample metadata nearly always contained a de-identified subject ID, COVID-19 status, age in years and sex. Where available, HLA class I and class II types were obtained from metadata supplied by the sample provider rather than from assay-based typing.

Points the paper makes about the study in general: How much clinical and demographic metadata was included differed by source and by participant, and the metadata was provided uncurated.

Collaborating institutions collected whole blood in K2EDTA tubes following their own protocols. For TCRbeta analysis, collaborators shipped samples in one of three forms: frozen whole blood, isolated PBMCs, or DNA extracted from either of those sample types. Concerning this clone itself: Its binding antigen is unknown. No base qualities exist here, and no much larger clone lies one base off it.

V trim: 5 bases; J trim: 4 bases; unmatched bases: 4. The germline V gene supplies CDR1 SGHTA and CDR2 FQGNSA. The CDR3, cysteine through phenylalanine, is 14 amino acids long. Of all the DNA, just the CDR3 is kept, 42 bases in frame from base 1. TCRbeta CDR3 regions were amplified from genomic DNA by means of the immunoSEQ Assay, a bias-controlled multiplex PCR. The original pipeline was this. The number of nucleated cells in each sample was estimated from the amplification of reference gene primers within the assay. To quantify the absolute abundance of each unique TCRbeta CDR3 rearrangement, sequence reads were collapsed and filtered. Productive Simpson clonality was computed per sample as the square root of Simpson's diversity index over productive rearrangements. TCRdb took over this immuneACCESS table, retaining in-frame rearrangements with V and J assigned. Such tables are incomplete; in checked studies, under half of the missing clones stem from an unresolved V gene, and the remainder is unexplained. That table supplies the V and J calls and clone size; D and trimming were determined from the DNA. The sample table records 150,000 to 200,000 clones; around 80% of these occur just once. The ten largest clones capture around 2.8% of the sample.

The sequenced material came from peripheral blood. This chain joins TRBV7-2 to TRBJ2-5, and 10 junction bases match TRBD1. The receptor's source is a woman older than 75 with active or convalescent COVID-19. CDR3 protein: CASSTRDRGETQYF. In nucleotides, the sequence is TGTGCCAGCAGCACCCGGGACAGGGGAGAGACCCAGTACTTC.